The next 28 T cell receptor beta chains were all read from a single sample in a study of shared clonotypes between healthy human individuals. Naive CD8 cells comprised CD45RO-negative, CCR7-positively selected cells, excluding terminally differentiated effector memory CD45RA+ cells. Libraries were prepared by immunoSEQ multiplex PCR; TCRdb keeps only in-frame clonotypes and omits some of them. Of 2 million to 2.5 million clones in the sample, approximately 94% were seen once. The sequenced material came from naive CD8+ T cells sorted from blood. These receptors all stem from a young man in good health.

The chain has TRBV25-1 and TRBJ1-2, with 9 bases aligning to TRBD1. Trimming cost V 2 bases and J 7 bases; bases outside gene matches: 2. Germline-derived CDR1 and CDR2 are MGHDK and SYGVNS. The CDR3 spans 13 residues. CDR3 in amino acids: CASSETTGGGYTF. In DNA, the CDR3 is TGTGCCAGCAGTGAAACGACAGGGGGTGGCTACACCTTC.

This clone has just a few counts. J is TRBJ1-5 and V is TRBV30, with D possibly TRBD1 on 5 matching bases. The CDR3 runs to 14 residues. Germline CDR1 GTSNPN, CDR2 SVGIG (reference sequence). Trimming pared 4 bases from V and 7 bases from J, leaving 17 bases between. The chain's CDR3 is CAWMPSGPGQPQHF. In nucleotides, the CDR3 is TGTGCCTGGATGCCATCGGGGCCAGGCCAGCCCCAGCATTTT.

The rearrangement joins TRBV10-2 to TRBJ1-5, with 8 nucleotides matching TRBD1. The length of the CDR3 is 14 residues. Unmatched junction bases numbered 9, after V lost 10 bases and J lost 4 bases. CDR1 and CDR2 from the germline V gene are WSHSY and SAAADI. The CDR3 sequence: CANRTGKRNQPQHF. The CDR3 DNA reads as TGCGCCAACAGGACAGGGAAGAGGAATCAGCCCCAGCATTTT.

The chain uses TRBV6-1 and TRBJ2-7; D call uncertain. This CDR3 has 12 amino acids. Trimming took 5 bases from V and 5 from J, leaving 10 bases between them. In germline, CDR1 is MNHNS, CDR2 SASEGT. The CDR3 sequence is CASSLLGDEQYF. The CDR3 coding sequence is TGTGCCAGCAGTCTCCTCGGCGACGAGCAGTACTTC.

V gene TRBV27 combines with J gene TRBJ2-7; D perhaps matches TRBD2 (5 bases). Looked up from germline, CDR1 is MNHEY and CDR2 is SMNVEV (reference sequence). V lost 1 base to trimming and J lost 3 bases, with 13 bases between them. This CDR3 contains 15 residues. This CDR3 is CASSLFFGEHYEQYF. The CDR3 coding sequence is TGTGCCAGCAGTTTATTCTTCGGGGAACACTACGAGCAGTACTTC.

This chain links TRBV7-2 with TRBJ2-5, with 13 bases that match TRBD2. The CDR3 sequence is 17 residues long. V lost 1 base, J lost 5 bases, and 7 bases stayed unmatched. Looked up from germline, CDR1 is SGHTA and CDR2 is FQGNSA. The CDR3 reads CASSLELAGGPWETQYF. The CDR3 region has the DNA TGTGCCAGCAGCTTAGAACTAGCGGGAGGGCCTTGGGAGACCCAGTACTTC.

The chain employs TRBV4-1 and TRBJ2-1; 11 positions match TRBD2. Per the germline V gene, CDR1 is MGHRA and CDR2 is YSYEKL. CDR3 length: 17 amino acids. Losses at the gene ends were 0 bases for V and 1 base for J; bases not matched to a gene: 2. In DNA, the CDR3 is TGCGCCAGCAGCCAAGATGGGACTAGCGGTTCCTACAATGAGCAGTTCTTC. As protein: CASSQDGTSGSYNEQFF.

The chain couples TRBV30 to TRBJ2-1; D gene unclear. This CDR3 is built from 12 residues. V was shortened by 5 bases and J by 5 bases, with 10 bases between the two germline ends. CDR1 and CDR2 (germline): GTSNPN, SVGIG (reference sequence). CDR3 coding DNA: TGTGCCTGGGCCCCTAGGGACAATGAGCAGTTCTTC. Its translation: CAWAPRDNEQFF.

The genes are TRBV9 and TRBJ2-2; D possibly matches TRBD1 or TRBD2 (6 bases each). This CDR3 has 17 amino acids. V was clipped by 3 bases and J by 6 bases, with 21 bases between them. Per the germline V gene, CDR1 is SGDLS and CDR2 is YYNGEE. The CDR3: CASSGTLLGGLPGELFF. The DNA of the CDR3 is TGTGCCAGCAGCGGAACACTGCTGGGGGGCCTTCCCGGGGAGCTGTTTTTT.

V usage is TRBV13 and J usage is TRBJ2-1, with D tentatively TRBD1 or TRBD2 (5 bases each). Germline values: CDR1 PRHDT, CDR2 FYEKMQ (reference sequence). This CDR3 is built from 14 residues. The ends were cut back, 4 bases at V and 7 bases at J, with 14 bases in the middle. CDR3 DNA sequence: TGTGCCAGCAGCTGGGACCCTGAAGGGAATGAGCAGTTCTTC. This gives the protein CASSWDPEGNEQFF.

CDR3: CASSHGQATYNEQFF. As DNA, the CDR3 is TGTGCCAGCAGCCACGGACAGGCAACCTACAATGAGCAGTTCTTC. The rearrangement links TRBV28 to TRBJ2-1, with TRBD1 matching over 7 bases. CDR1 is MDHEN, CDR2 SYDVKM, per germline. The CDR3 spans 15 residues. The V segment lost 6 bases and the J segment 2 bases; nucleotides outside the gene matches: 7.

The table lists this clone with a few counts. This rearrangement joins TRBV7-2 to TRBJ2-2; D is undetermined. CDR1 and CDR2 from the germline V gene are SGHTA and FQGNSA. V lost 3 bases, J lost 8 bases, and 1 base lay in between. The CDR3 loop spans 10 amino acids. The CDR3 coding sequence is TGTGCCAGCAGCTTGGGGGAGCTGTTTTTT. Protein: CASSLGELFF.

Details on this clone: Additional DNA sequences in this sample encode the identical CDR3. The J gene is TRBJ2-7, the V gene TRBV27; D could derive from TRBD1 or TRBD2 (5 bases each). V was shortened by 3 bases and J by 2 bases, with 8 bases between the two germline ends. The CDR3 consists of 13 residues. CDR1 and CDR2 from the germline V gene are MNHEY and SMNVEV (reference sequence). The CDR3 DNA is TGTGCCAGCAGTTTTGGGGGTACCTACGAGCAGTACTTC. Its protein product is CASSFGGTYEQYF.

The chain links TRBV7-9 to TRBJ2-7; TRBD1 agrees at 7 bases. Germline V gene sequence: CDR1 SEHNR, CDR2 FQNEAQ (reference sequence). J was trimmed by 1 base and V by 1 base; bases with no gene match: 4. The CDR3 is 15 amino acids. CDR3 residues: CASSLVDRASYEQYF. The DNA for the CDR3 is TGTGCCAGCAGCTTAGTCGACAGGGCTTCCTACGAGCAGTACTTC. The full variable domain, completed using reference TRBV7-9 and TRBJ2-7, is DTGVSQNPRHKITKRGQNVTFRCDPISEHNRLYWYRQTLGQGPEFLTYFQNEAQLEKSRLLSDRFSAERPKGSFSTLEIQRTEQGDSAMYLCASSLVDRASYEQYFGPGTRLTVT.

The J gene is TRBJ2-7, the V gene TRBV4-3; the D gene is possibly TRBD2 (5 bases). Germline assignment: CDR1 LGHNA and CDR2 YSLEER. Trimming pared 0 bases from V and 0 bases from J, leaving 9 bases between. The CDR3 spans 15 residues. CDR3 sequence reads: CASSQDSRASYEQYF. The CDR3 DNA is TGCGCCAGCAGCCAAGATTCGAGGGCCTCCTACGAGCAGTACTTC.

The chain is built from TRBV4-1 and TRBJ2-5; no reliable D call. Germline-derived CDR1 and CDR2 are MGHRA and YSYEKL. The CDR3 loop spans 13 amino acids. The V end lost 4 bases, the J end lost 5 bases, and 11 bases lay between the germline ends. CDR3 residues: CASSPPRRETQYF. The CDR3 nucleotides read TGCGCCAGCAGCCCCCCGCGTAGGGAGACCCAGTACTTC.

The V gene is TRBV7-2, the J gene TRBJ2-5; 7 nucleotides match TRBD1. Unmatched junction bases numbered 8, after V lost 5 bases and J lost 5 bases. Germline V gives CDR1 SGHTA, CDR2 FQGNSA. The CDR3 runs 14 residues. The chain's CDR3 is CASSPGQYVETQYF. The CDR3 DNA reads as TGTGCCAGCAGCCCGGGACAGTATGTGGAGACCCAGTACTTC.

This chain connects TRBV6-5 to TRBJ2-5; maybe TRBD1 (5 bases). The CDR3 is made up of 15 amino acids. CDR1 and CDR2 (germline): MNHEY, SVGAGI. V was cut by 0 bases and J by 1 base, with 9 bases left in between. CDR3 in DNA: TGTGCCAGCAGTTACTCGGGGCCCCTCCAAGAGACCCAGTACTTC. Protein: CASSYSGPLQETQYF.

The chain combines TRBV11-2 with TRBJ2-7; D gene uncertain. CDR1 is SGHAT and CDR2 is FQNNGV in the germline V gene. The germline V and J ends were trimmed by 0 bases and 6 bases, with 3 bases remaining between them. The CDR3 loop spans 11 amino acids. The DNA for the CDR3 is TGTGCCAGCAGCTTAGACGTCGAGCAGTACTTC. Translating it yields CASSLDVEQYF.

Points on this clone: Given a much more abundant clone one base away, this may be a read error. The sample holds other DNA sequences that translate to the same CDR3. This rearrangement joins TRBV28 to TRBJ2-7; the match to TRBD1 covers 9 bases. Unmatched junction bases numbered 2, after V lost 5 bases and J lost 3 bases. This CDR3 spans 13 amino acids. Germline loops: CDR1 MDHEN, CDR2 SYDVKM. The CDR3 nucleotides read TGTGCCAGCAGTACGGGACAGGGCTACGAGCAGTACTTC. Amino acids: CASSTGQGYEQYF.

V gene TRBV7-6 combines with J gene TRBJ2-1, with 7 bases matching TRBD2. This CDR3 comprises 15 residues. J was trimmed by 1 base and V by 2 bases; bases with no gene match: 2. The germline CDR1 and CDR2 sequences are SGHVS and FNYEAQ. CDR3 sequence reads: CASSLSSGSYNEQFF. The CDR3 DNA sequence: TGTGCCAGCAGCTTAAGTAGCGGGTCCTACAATGAGCAGTTCTTC.

The genes are TRBV28 and TRBJ2-3; the match to TRBD2 covers 13 bases. J gave up 6 bases and V 6 bases, and 15 bases lay outside the gene matches. Germline CDR1 and CDR2: MDHEN and SYDVKM. The CDR3 totals 18 residues. CDR3 region: CASSPRLAGGLQGDTQYF. DNA for the CDR3: TGTGCCAGCAGCCCTCGACTAGCGGGGGGACTTCAGGGGGATACGCAGTATTTT.

The chain carries TRBV4-1 and TRBJ2-6; D call uncertain. The CDR3 spans 15 residues. Trimming stripped 4 bases from V and 3 bases from J, with 10 bases between. Germline CDR1 MGHRA, CDR2 YSYEKL. This CDR3 reads CASSPLQYGANVLTF. Here the CDR3 DNA reads TGCGCCAGCAGCCCCTTGCAGTATGGGGCCAACGTCCTGACTTTC.

V usage is TRBV5-6 and J usage is TRBJ2-1; 7 bases are a match to TRBD1. J lost 7 bases, V lost 4 bases, and 11 bases had no gene match. Germline values: CDR1 SGHDT, CDR2 YYEEEE. This CDR3 comprises 15 residues. This CDR3 reads CASSGPGQLVNEQFF. The DNA for the CDR3 is TGTGCCAGCAGCGGCCCGGGACAGCTCGTGAATGAGCAGTTCTTC.

V and J are TRBV7-9 and TRBJ2-1; 12 nucleotides match TRBD1. The CDR3 has 16 residues. V was clipped by 3 bases and J by 4 bases; unmatched bases: 4. Germline-derived CDR1 and CDR2 are SEHNR and FQNEAQ (reference sequence). The CDR3 DNA reads as TGTGCCAGCAGCTTGGGGACAGGGGGCGCGTACAATGAGCAGTTCTTC. This translates into CASSLGTGGAYNEQFF.

The V call is TRBV15, the J call TRBJ1-3; D is ambiguous. The CDR3 is 15 residues long. Trimming removed 6 bases at V and 0 bases at J, with 12 bases between. Germline V gives CDR1 LNHNV, CDR2 YYDKDF (reference sequence). This CDR3 is CATREGLSSGNTIYF. The CDR3 region has the DNA TGTGCCACCAGGGAAGGATTGAGCTCTGGAAACACCATATATTTT.

The V and J genes are TRBV28 and TRBJ1-1; D gene unclear. The V gene lost 1 base and the J gene lost 0 bases, with 12 bases spanning the gap. The CDR3 sequence is 16 residues long. Germline V gene sequence: CDR1 MDHEN, CDR2 SYDVKM. CDR3 protein: CASSLSYTTMNTEAFF. As DNA, the CDR3 is TGTGCCAGCAGTTTATCCTACACGACAATGAACACTGAAGCTTTCTTT.

This chain connects TRBV28 to TRBJ2-1; D gene uncertain. Germline assignment: CDR1 MDHEN and CDR2 SYDVKM. The CDR3 spans 13 residues. Trimming left V 5 bases short and J 8 bases short, with 13 bases between. CDR3 in DNA: TGTGCCAGCAGTCCCCCTCTGGTCCATGAGCAGTTCTTC. This gives the protein CASSPPLVHEQFF.